This section outlines one T cell receptor beta chain sequence together with its context. Antigen specificity is unknown. The sample originates from a study of cytomegalovirus exposure and HLA in healthy donors. The PCR used 60 Vbeta and 13 Jbeta primers. The data were produced by immunoSEQ multiplex PCR, yet TCRdb's version contains in-frame clones alone and is incomplete. This sample carries around 70,000 clones, around 62% of them seen once, and the ten largest clones take roughly 3.1%. Study-level points and caveats: When analyzed later, a missense DCLRE1C variant was found to be linked to TCR beta V- and J-gene trimming. In vitro checks showed that a few CMV-associated chains really do target CMV antigens.

CDR3 length equals 11 residues. The junction had 1 base not matched to a gene; V was cut back by 5 bases and J by 4 bases. Germline-derived CDR1 and CDR2 are GTSNPN and SVGIG (reference sequence). Material: PBMCs. This TCR was recovered from a man aged 25 to 40 in good health and CMV-seronegative. The rearrangement links TRBV30 to TRBJ1-1; TRBD1 agrees at 7 bases. Here the CDR3 DNA reads TGTGCCTGGGACAGGGCCACTGAAGCTTTCTTT. As protein: CAWDRATEAFF.